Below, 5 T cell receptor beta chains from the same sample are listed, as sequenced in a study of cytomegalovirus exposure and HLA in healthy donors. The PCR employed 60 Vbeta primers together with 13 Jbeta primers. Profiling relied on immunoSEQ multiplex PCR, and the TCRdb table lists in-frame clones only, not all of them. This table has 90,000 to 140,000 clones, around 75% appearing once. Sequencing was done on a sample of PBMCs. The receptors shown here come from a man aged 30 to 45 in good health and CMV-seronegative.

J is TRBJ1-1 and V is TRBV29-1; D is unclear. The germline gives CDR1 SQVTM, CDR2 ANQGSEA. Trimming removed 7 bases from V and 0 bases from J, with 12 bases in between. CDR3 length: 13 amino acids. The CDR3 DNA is TGCAGCGGGGCCGGGGTTTTGAACACTGAAGCTTTCTTT. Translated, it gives CSGAGVLNTEAFF.

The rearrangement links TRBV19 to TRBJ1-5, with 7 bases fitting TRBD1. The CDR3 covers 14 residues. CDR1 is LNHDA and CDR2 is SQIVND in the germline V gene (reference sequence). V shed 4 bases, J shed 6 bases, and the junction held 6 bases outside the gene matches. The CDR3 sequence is CASSTLTGFQPQHF. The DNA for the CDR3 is TGTGCCAGTAGTACCCTGACAGGGTTTCAGCCCCAGCATTTT.

The CDR3 DNA follows: TGCAGCGCAGAGACAGCAAACACTGAAGCTTTCTTT. The encoded protein is CSAETANTEAFF. The rearrangement links TRBV29-1 to TRBJ1-1, with D possibly being TRBD1 (5 bases). The CDR3 is 12 residues long. The germline V gene encodes CDR1 SQVTM and CDR2 ANQGSEA. The germline V and J ends were trimmed by 7 bases and 2 bases, with 11 bases remaining between them.

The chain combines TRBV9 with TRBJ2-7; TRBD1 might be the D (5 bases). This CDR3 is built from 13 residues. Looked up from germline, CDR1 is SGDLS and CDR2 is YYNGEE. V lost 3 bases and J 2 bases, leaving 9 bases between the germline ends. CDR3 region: CASSASDTYEQYF. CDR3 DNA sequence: TGTGCCAGCAGCGCCTCGGACACCTACGAGCAGTACTTC. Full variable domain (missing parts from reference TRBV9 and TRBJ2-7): DSGVTQTPKHLITATGQRVTLRCSPRSGDLSVYWYQQSLDQGLQFLIQYYNGEERAKGNILERFSAQQFPDLHSELNLSSLELGDSALYFCASSASDTYEQYFGPGTRLTVT.

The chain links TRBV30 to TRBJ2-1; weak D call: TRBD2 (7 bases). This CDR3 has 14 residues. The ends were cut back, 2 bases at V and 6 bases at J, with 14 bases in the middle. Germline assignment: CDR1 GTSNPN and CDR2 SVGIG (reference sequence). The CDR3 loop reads CAWSRGAGSNEQFF. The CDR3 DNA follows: TGTGCCTGGAGTCGGGGGGCGGGAAGCAATGAGCAGTTCTTC.